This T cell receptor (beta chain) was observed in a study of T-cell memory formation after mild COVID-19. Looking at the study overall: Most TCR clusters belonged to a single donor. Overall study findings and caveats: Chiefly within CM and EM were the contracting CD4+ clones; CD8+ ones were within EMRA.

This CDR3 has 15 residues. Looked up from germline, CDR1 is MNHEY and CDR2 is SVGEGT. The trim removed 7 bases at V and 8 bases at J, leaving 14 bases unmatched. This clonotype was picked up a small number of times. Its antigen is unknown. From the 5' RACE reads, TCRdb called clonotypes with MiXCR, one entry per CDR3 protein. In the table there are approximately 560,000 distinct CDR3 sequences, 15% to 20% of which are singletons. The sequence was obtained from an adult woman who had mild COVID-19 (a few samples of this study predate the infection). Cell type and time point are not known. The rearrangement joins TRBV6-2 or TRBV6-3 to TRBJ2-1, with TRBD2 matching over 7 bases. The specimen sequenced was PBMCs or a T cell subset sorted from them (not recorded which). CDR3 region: CASTTTSERFDEQFF. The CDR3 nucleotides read TGTGCCAGCACTACCACTAGCGAACGGTTCGATGAGCAGTTCTTC.